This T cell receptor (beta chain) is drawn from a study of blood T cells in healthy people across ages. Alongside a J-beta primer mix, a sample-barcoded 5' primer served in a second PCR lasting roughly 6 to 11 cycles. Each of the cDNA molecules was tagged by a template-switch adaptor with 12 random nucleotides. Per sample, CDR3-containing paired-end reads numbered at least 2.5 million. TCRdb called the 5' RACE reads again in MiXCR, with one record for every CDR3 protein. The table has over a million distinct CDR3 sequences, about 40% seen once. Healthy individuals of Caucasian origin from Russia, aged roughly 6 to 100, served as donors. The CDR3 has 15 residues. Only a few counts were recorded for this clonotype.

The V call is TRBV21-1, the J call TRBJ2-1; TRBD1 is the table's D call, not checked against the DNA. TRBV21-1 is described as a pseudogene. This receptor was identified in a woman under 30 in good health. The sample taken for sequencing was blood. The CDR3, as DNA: TGTGCCAGCAGGCCCCCACCGGGCGGGGCTAATGAGCAGTTCTTC. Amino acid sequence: CASRPPPGGANEQFF.